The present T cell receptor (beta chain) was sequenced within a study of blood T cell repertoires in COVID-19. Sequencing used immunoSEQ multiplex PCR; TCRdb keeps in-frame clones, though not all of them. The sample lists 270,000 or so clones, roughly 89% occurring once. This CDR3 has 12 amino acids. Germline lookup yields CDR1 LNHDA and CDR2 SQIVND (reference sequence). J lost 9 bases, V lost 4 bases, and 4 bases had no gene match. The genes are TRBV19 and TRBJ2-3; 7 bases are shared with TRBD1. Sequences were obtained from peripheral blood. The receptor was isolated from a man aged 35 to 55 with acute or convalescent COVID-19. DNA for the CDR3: TGTGCCAGTAGTAGGGACAGTAGGACGCAGTATTTT. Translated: CASSRDSRTQYF.